Below are 22 T cell receptor beta chains sequenced from a single sample in a study of shared clonotypes between healthy human individuals. TCRdb's copy holds only in-frame clones and misses some; the assay was immunoSEQ multiplex PCR. The table includes more than 550,000 clones, around 77% detected once. The specimen sequenced was memory CD4+ T cells sorted from blood. Subset of the sample: CD45RA-negative fraction. These receptors were collected from a woman in her twenties or thirties in good health.

This clone was seen only a few times. The V call is TRBV5-1, the J call TRBJ2-7, with D possibly TRBD2 on 7 matching bases. Germline V gene lookup returns CDR1 SGHRS and CDR2 YFSETQ. The CDR3 runs 13 residues. Trimming left V 0 bases short and J 7 bases short, with 11 bases between. Here the CDR3 DNA reads TGCGCCAGCAGCTTGGTAGGGGGAGGGGAGCAGTACTTC. Translating gives CASSLVGGGEQYF.

V gene TRBV29-1 combines with J gene TRBJ2-2; 8 nucleotides match TRBD2. The V and J ends lost 6 bases and 2 bases, in that order; junction bases with no gene match: 5. This CDR3 spans 14 amino acids. Germline CDR1 reads SQVTM; CDR2 reads ANQGSEA. Here the CDR3 DNA reads TGCAGCGTATGGACTAGCTCTAACACCGGGGAGCTGTTTTTT. Protein: CSVWTSSNTGELFF.

The chain couples TRBV28 to TRBJ1-5; D is ambiguous. This CDR3 spans 13 amino acids. The ends were cut back, 4 bases at V and 6 bases at J, with 10 bases in the middle. Germline V CDR1 and CDR2: MDHEN, SYDVKM. For the CDR3, the DNA is TGTGCCAGCAGTTGGGGTGTGGTTCAGCCCCAGCATTTT. This translates into CASSWGVVQPQHF.

The V and J genes are TRBV5-1 and TRBJ2-1; 10 positions match TRBD2. The CDR3 totals 19 residues. CDR1 and CDR2 from the germline V gene are SGHRS and YFSETQ. The V segment lost 0 bases and the J segment 5 bases; nucleotides outside the gene matches: 14. The CDR3 DNA follows: TGCGCCAGCAGCTTGGATCGTCTTAGGGCTAGCGGGAGTCACAATGAGCAGTTCTTC. This gives the protein CASSLDRLRASGSHNEQFF.

The rearrangement joins TRBV4-1 to TRBJ1-3; D is ambiguous. The CDR3 runs 16 residues. The ends were cut back, 4 bases at V and 0 bases at J, with 13 bases in the middle. Germline CDR1 reads MGHRA; CDR2 reads YSYEKL. The CDR3 is CASSRTNRSSGNTIYF. CDR3 sequence (DNA): TGCGCCAGCAGCCGAACAAATCGGAGCTCTGGAAACACCATATATTTT.

On this clone: At one boundary the junction diverges from the germline segment, which might be a read error. The V call is TRBV2, the J call TRBJ2-7, with TRBD2 matching 9 bases. Germline CDR1 reads SNHLY; CDR2 reads FYNNEI. The CDR3 totals 15 residues. CDR3 nucleotides: TGTGCCAGCACCCGGTCCTTAGCGGGAGAGTATGGGTCTTCCTTC. Amino acid sequence: CASTRSLAGEYGSSF.

This rearrangement joins TRBV2 to TRBJ2-1; tentatively, D is TRBD2 (5 bases). Germline V gives CDR1 SNHLY, CDR2 FYNNEI. Trimming cost V 5 bases and J 9 bases, with 11 bases left between them. This CDR3 has 12 residues. The CDR3 nucleotides are TGTGCCAGCAGTTCACTAGAGGGTGAGCAGTTCTTC. It is translated as CASSSLEGEQFF.

This rearrangement joins TRBV5-1 to TRBJ2-3, with TRBD2 identical over 13 bases. The germline V gene has CDR1 SGHRS and CDR2 YFSETQ. The ends lost 6 bases at V and 4 bases at J; junction bases unmatched: 8. The length of the CDR3 is 16 residues. In nucleotides, the CDR3 is TGCGCCAGCAACGGACTAGCGGGAGCGGGGGCAGATACGCAGTATTTT. It encodes CASNGLAGAGADTQYF. The complete variable domain, with remaining parts taken from reference TRBV5-1 and TRBJ2-3, reads KAGVTQTPRYLIKTRGQQVTLSCSPISGHRSVSWYQQTPGQGLQFLFEYFSETQRNKGNFPGRFSGRQFSNSRSEMNVSTLELGDSALYLCASNGLAGAGADTQYFGPGTRLTVL.

J is TRBJ1-1 and V is TRBV11-2; D might be TRBD1 (6 bases). The V gene's germline CDR1 is SGHAT and CDR2 FQNNGV. The CDR3 loop spans 14 amino acids. The V gene lost 6 bases and the J gene lost 4 bases, with 15 bases spanning the gap. The CDR3 DNA reads as TGTGCCAGCAGGTACCACAGGGAAGGCACTGAAGCTTTCTTT. This translates into CASRYHREGTEAFF.

The count of this clone is one. V usage is TRBV23-1 and J usage is TRBJ2-3; D possibly matches TRBD1 or TRBD2 (5 bases each). TRBV23-1 is marked as an open reading frame, function uncertain. The V end was cut by 4 bases, the J end by 3 bases, with 26 bases between. This CDR3 has 19 residues. The chain's CDR3 is CASSPHQREGSKGTDTQYF. The DNA of the CDR3 is TGCGCCAGCAGTCCTCACCAAAGAGAGGGGTCAAAGGGGACAGATACGCAGTATTTT.

On this clone: The same CDR3 can be traced to other DNA sequences in this sample. The chain recombines TRBV18 with TRBJ1-5; D is undetermined. This CDR3 has 15 amino acids. Germline CDR1 KGHSH, CDR2 LQKENI. The V end was cut by 3 bases, the J end by 5 bases, with 14 bases between. The CDR3 DNA follows: TGTGCCAGCTCACCTCGGGGTAGCAGCGATCAGCCCCAGCATTTT. Translating gives CASSPRGSSDQPQHF.

The chain is built from TRBV18 and TRBJ1-1, with D unclear. The germline V and J ends were trimmed by 3 bases and 7 bases, with 12 bases remaining between them. This CDR3 is built from 13 residues. CDR1 KGHSH and CDR2 LQKENI come from the germline V gene. CDR3 nucleotides: TGTGCCAGCTCACCCCTAGACTATGATGAAGCTTTCTTT. Its protein is CASSPLDYDEAFF. Full variable domain (rest looked up from reference TRBV18 and TRBJ1-1): NAGVMQNPRHLVRRRGQEARLRCSPMKGHSHVYWYRQLPEEGLKFMVYLQKENIIDESGMPKERFSAEFPKEGPSILRIQQVVRGDSAAYFCASSPLDYDEAFFGQGTRLTVV.

The chain uses TRBV29-1 and TRBJ1-2; tentative D call: TRBD1 (5 bases). The CDR3 contains 13 residues. Trimming removed 5 bases from V and 4 bases from J, with 14 bases in between. The germline V gene has CDR1 SQVTM and CDR2 ANQGSEA. CDR3 DNA sequence: TGCAGCGTTTCTGCCCAGGGTTTCTATGGCTACACCTTC. It is translated as CSVSAQGFYGYTF.

This clone was found once. The V gene is TRBV28, the J gene TRBJ2-5; no reliable D call. CDR3 length equals 14 residues. The V end was cut by 3 bases, the J end by 3 bases, with 11 bases between. Per the germline V gene, CDR1 is MDHEN and CDR2 is SYDVKM. CDR3 sequence (DNA): TGTGCCAGCAGTTTCGCACCGACGAAAGAGACCCAGTACTTC. It encodes CASSFAPTKETQYF.

The chain employs TRBV28 and TRBJ2-7; 10 bases are a match to TRBD2. After removal of 6 bases from V and 0 bases from J, the junction contained 5 bases not matched to a gene. The germline V gene has CDR1 MDHEN and CDR2 SYDVKM. The length of the CDR3 is 15 residues. This CDR3 is CASRKLAGSSYEQYF. The CDR3 region has the DNA TGTGCCAGCAGGAAACTAGCGGGGAGCTCCTACGAGCAGTACTTC.

This clone was seen repeatedly, ten times or more. This chain links TRBV15 with TRBJ2-7; tentatively, D is TRBD2 (5 bases). V was cut by 0 bases and J by 0 bases, with 6 bases left in between. Germline V lookup: CDR1 LNHNV, CDR2 YYDKDF (reference sequence). The CDR3 sequence is 14 residues long. CDR3 bases: TGTGCCACCAGCAGAGAGGAGGCCTCCTACGAGCAGTACTTC. Encoded protein: CATSREEASYEQYF.

The V gene is TRBV29-1, the J gene TRBJ1-1; TRBD1 aligns across 12 bases. Losses at the gene ends were 6 bases for V and 5 bases for J; bases not matched to a gene: 4. This CDR3 spans 13 amino acids. Germline loops: CDR1 SQVTM, CDR2 ANQGSEA. As DNA, the CDR3 is TGCAGCGTCTGGGACAGGGGGCGAACTGAAGCTTTCTTT. Protein product: CSVWDRGRTEAFF. The full variable domain, its missing parts supplied by reference TRBV29-1 and TRBJ1-1, is SAVISQKPSRDICQRGTSLTIQCQVDSQVTMMFWYRQQPGQSLTLIATANQGSEATYESGFVIDKFPISRPNLTFSTLTVSNMSPEDSSIYLCSVWDRGRTEAFFGQGTRLTVV.

The chain carries TRBV5-6 and TRBJ1-4; D gene uncertain. V was clipped by 0 bases and J by 8 bases, with 8 bases between them. This CDR3 contains 13 residues. From germline, CDR1 is SGHDT and CDR2 YYEEEE. Here the CDR3 DNA reads TGTGCCAGCAGCTTGGGCAGGTTCGAAAAACTGTTTTTT. Its translation is CASSLGRFEKLFF. Looking up the rest from reference TRBV5-6 and TRBJ1-4 gives the full variable domain: DAGVTQSPTHLIKTRGQQVTLRCSPKSGHDTVSWYQQALGQGPQFIFQYYEEEERQRGNFPDRFSGHQFPNYSSELNVNALLLGDSALYLCASSLGRFEKLFFGSGTQLSVL.

The J gene is TRBJ2-7, the V gene TRBV28; possible D gene TRBD1, 6 bases. The CDR3 runs 15 residues. Germline values: CDR1 MDHEN, CDR2 SYDVKM. V lost 3 bases to trimming and J lost 4 bases, with 16 bases between them. DNA for the CDR3: TGTGCCAGCAGTTTTTCGACAGGATACTCGTACGAGCAGTACTTC. The encoded protein is CASSFSTGYSYEQYF.

A few counts support this clone. This rearrangement joins TRBV4-1 to TRBJ2-7; tentative D call: TRBD2 (5 bases). The germline V gene encodes CDR1 MGHRA and CDR2 YSYEKL. The CDR3 runs 14 residues. Trimming took off 2 bases at V and 1 base at J, with 9 bases between the two ends. In DNA, the CDR3 is TGCGCCAGCAGCCAACTCAGCGGATCCTACGAGCAGTACTTC. It specifies CASSQLSGSYEQYF.

This clone was found many times. The V gene is TRBV4-2, the J gene TRBJ1-6, with D possibly being TRBD1 (5 bases). The CDR3 is made up of 16 amino acids. The V gene's germline CDR1 is LGHNA and CDR2 YNFKEQ. The V end was cut by 0 bases, the J end by 7 bases, with 13 bases between. Written as DNA, the CDR3 is TGTGCCAGCAGCCAAGATCCCGGGGCGCGAAATTCACCCCTCCACTTT. Its translation: CASSQDPGARNSPLHF.

The genes are TRBV19 and TRBJ1-2; 8 bases match TRBD1. The V gene's germline CDR1 is LNHDA and CDR2 SQIVND (reference sequence). The junction had 9 bases not matched to a gene; V was cut back by 7 bases and J by 5 bases. The CDR3 sequence is 14 residues long. CDR3: CASTQGQGGYGYTF. Here the CDR3 DNA reads TGTGCCAGTACCCAAGGACAGGGTGGGTATGGCTACACCTTC.